A single sample gave rise to the 5 T cell receptor beta chains below, sequenced in a study of Graves' ophthalmopathy and Graves' hyperthyroidism (dated by TCRdb to between 2018 and 2020). Sequencing relied on an Illumina HiSeq 2000. For repertoire sequencing, the TCR beta CDR3 regions were amplified from RNA transcripts. HTBI primers and the Qiagen OneStep RT-PCR kit were used in a first-round RT-PCR, which was followed by a second-round multiplex PCR, size selection and purification. The public reads were reprocessed in TCRdb via fastp at Q25 and MiXCR, keeping in-frame beta chains. Each CDR3 protein gets just one entry, which takes the most common genes and DNA from the rows behind it. The sample contains about 160,000 distinct CDR3 sequences, roughly two fifths of them found a single time. Clones ranked in the top ten supply over 7% of the sample. What was sequenced was peripheral blood. The receptor set was obtained from a man aged 25-45 years with Graves' ophthalmopathy. Donor details come from another sample of the same person, matched by shared clones.

The genes are TRBV20-1 and TRBJ2-5, with D maybe TRBD1 (6 bases). V lost 7 bases and J lost 6, with 18 bases in between. This CDR3 region has 13 residues. Per the germline V gene, CDR1 is DFQATT and CDR2 is SNEGSKA (reference sequence). CDR3: CSVDEGVMKTQYF. The CDR3 DNA is TGCAGTGTGGACGAGGGGGTAATGAAGACCCAGTACTTC.

This chain links TRBV15 with TRBJ2-7, with TRBD2 as a possible D gene (6 bases). Germline CDR1 reads LNHNV; CDR2 reads YYDKDF (reference sequence). V was pared by 5 bases and J by 0 bases, with 17 bases between. CDR3 length: 16 residues. The CDR3, as DNA: TGTGCCACCAGCTATGCATACGGGACTCCCTCCTACGAGCAGTACTTC. Its translation: CATSYAYGTPSYEQYF.

The table lists this clonotype with many counts. The V call is TRBV28, the J call TRBJ2-7; tentatively, D is TRBD2 (6 bases). CDR1 is MDHEN, CDR2 SYDVKM, per germline. Between the trimmed V and J ends, which lost 6 bases and 4 bases, there was a span of 19 bases. The CDR3 is made up of 15 amino acids. CDR3 DNA sequence: TGTGCCAGCAGCCCCCCCGGGAGAGTTGGATACGAGCAGTACTTC. Translation: CASSPPGRVGYEQYF.

The rearrangement uses TRBV28 and TRBJ2-7, with D unresolved. The CDR3 has 16 amino acids. V lost 4 bases to trimming and J lost 0 bases, with 16 bases between them. The V gene's germline CDR1 is MDHEN and CDR2 SYDVKM. The CDR3 region has the DNA TGTGCCAGCAGTTCAATTACAGTGCCAAGCTCCTACGAGCAGTACTTC. Its translation: CASSSITVPSSYEQYF.

This clonotype was counted ten times or more. This CDR3 is CASSSGRRGQYQETQYF. As DNA, the CDR3 is TGTGCCAGCAGCTCAGGTCGGCGGGGACAGTACCAAGAGACCCAGTACTTC. The chain is built from TRBV11-1 and TRBJ2-5, with D possibly TRBD1 on 7 matching bases. The CDR3 spans 17 residues. Germline values: CDR1 SGHAT, CDR2 FQDESV (reference sequence). Trimming took 4 bases from V and 0 from J, leaving 18 bases between them. Variable domain in full (rest from reference TRBV11-1 and TRBJ2-5): EAEVAQSPRYKITEKSQAVAFWCDPISGHATLYWYRQILGQGPELLVQFQDESVVDDSQLPKDRFSAERLKGVDSTLKIQPAELGDSAMYLCASSSGRRGQYQETQYFGPGTRLLVL.